The 25 T cell receptor beta chains listed next were all sequenced from one sample in a study of a mutant IDH1 vaccine in newly diagnosed glioma. The time point was: baseline, week 1 (first vaccination visit). Regarding treatment: pre-vaccination baseline after standard-of-care therapy. Produced via immunoSEQ multiplex PCR; TCRdb's table is partial and in-frame only. Of roughly 70,000 clones in the sample, approximately 86% were seen once. Specimen: PBMCs, collected from a glioma patient treated with radiotherapy, temozolomide or both. The receptors stem from a man younger than 45 with glioma.

V is TRBV7-8 and J is TRBJ2-5; 10 nucleotides align to TRBD1. With 1 base clipped from V and 4 bases from J, the junction kept 3 bases outside the gene matches. Germline V gene sequence: CDR1 SGHVS, CDR2 FQNEAQ. The CDR3 length is 15 residues. The CDR3 DNA reads TGTGCCAGCAGCTTAGACCGGGACAGGGGAGAGACCCAGTACTTC. It translates to CASSLDRDRGETQYF.

The chain employs TRBV27 and TRBJ1-5; D unresolved. The CDR3 is made up of 12 amino acids. In germline, CDR1 is MNHEY, CDR2 SMNVEV (reference sequence). With 5 bases removed from V and 3 bases from J, the gap between germline ends came to 5 bases. The CDR3 is CASSPLNQPQHF. CDR3 DNA sequence: TGTGCCAGCAGTCCCCTCAATCAGCCCCAGCATTTT.

This clone was found once. This rearrangement joins TRBV9 to TRBJ1-2; no clear D. The CDR3 length is 15 residues. The V end was cut by 0 bases, the J end by 10 bases, with 19 bases between. Germline CDR1 and CDR2: SGDLS and YYNGEE. Here the CDR3 DNA reads TGTGCCAGCAGCGTAGCCGCTTTGTTGGGAGGCGACTACACCTTC. Its protein product is CASSVAALLGGDYTF. The variable domain in full, with the rest retrieved from reference TRBV9 and TRBJ1-2, is DSGVTQTPKHLITATGQRVTLRCSPRSGDLSVYWYQQSLDQGLQFLIQYYNGEERAKGNILERFSAQQFPDLHSELNLSSLELGDSALYFCASSVAALLGGDYTFGSGTRLTVV.

The rearrangement links TRBV28 to TRBJ2-2, with D perhaps TRBD1 (6 bases). The germline CDR1 and CDR2 sequences are MDHEN and SYDVKM. V lost 7 bases, J lost 1 base, and 16 bases lay in between. The CDR3 has 16 amino acids. The CDR3 loop reads CASNWAQGWNTGELFF. DNA for the CDR3: TGTGCCAGCAATTGGGCCCAGGGGTGGAACACCGGGGAGCTGTTTTTT.

The chain combines TRBV4-2 with TRBJ2-2, with D perhaps TRBD1 (5 bases). The V and J ends lost 0 bases and 5 bases respectively, with 13 bases between them. Germline assignment: CDR1 LGHNA and CDR2 YNFKEQ. The CDR3 has 16 amino acids. CDR3 bases: TGTGCCAGCAGCCAAGATTCTGCAGGGCGGACCGGGGAGCTGTTTTTT. Its translation is CASSQDSAGRTGELFF.

The chain links TRBV5-6 to TRBJ1-1, with D possibly matching TRBD1 (5 bases). Trimming left V 8 bases short and J 1 base short, with 15 bases between. This CDR3 contains 14 residues. The germline V gene has CDR1 SGHDT and CDR2 YYEEEE. The CDR3 DNA follows: TGTGCCAGTCAGACAAGGGGATGGAACACTGAAGCTTTCTTT. It specifies CASQTRGWNTEAFF.

V usage is TRBV28 and J usage is TRBJ1-2; 8 positions agree with TRBD1. V lost 6 bases to trimming and J lost 5 bases; unmatched junction nucleotides: 5. This CDR3 contains 13 residues. CDR1 is MDHEN, CDR2 SYDVKM, per germline. This CDR3 is CASSLQGVYGYTF. The CDR3, as DNA: TGTGCCAGCAGCTTACAGGGGGTTTATGGCTACACCTTC.

The gene calls are TRBV7-9 and TRBJ1-2; D is possibly TRBD1 (6 bases). The CDR3 is 16 amino acids. The germline V and J ends were trimmed by 1 base and 8 bases, with 20 bases remaining between them. Per the germline V gene, CDR1 is SEHNR and CDR2 is FQNEAQ (reference sequence). The chain's CDR3 is CASSLVPLPSDSGYTF. In DNA, the CDR3 is TGTGCCAGCAGCTTAGTTCCCCTCCCATCGGACAGCGGCTACACCTTC.

The chain couples TRBV4-1 to TRBJ1-4; 9 nucleotides line up with TRBD1. Germline CDR1 is MGHRA and CDR2 is YSYEKL. The CDR3 is made up of 15 amino acids. Unmatched junction bases numbered 9, after V lost 4 bases and J lost 9 bases. CDR3 loop: CASSLGQGWVQKLFF. The CDR3, as DNA: TGCGCCAGCAGCCTCGGACAGGGGTGGGTGCAAAAACTGTTTTTT.

V usage is TRBV12-5 and J usage is TRBJ2-7; a weak D match, TRBD1 (6 bases). Germline assignment: CDR1 LGHNT and CDR2 FRNRAP. Trimming removed 1 base from V and 4 bases from J, with 23 bases in between. This CDR3 contains 18 residues. The CDR3 DNA reads as TGTGCTAGTGGTTTGGCCCGAGGACAGACAGCAACGAGTTACGAGCAGTACTTC. Amino acid sequence: CASGLARGQTATSYEQYF.

This clone came up once. The V call is TRBV5-6, the J call TRBJ1-3; 7 positions agree with TRBD1. V lost 4 bases to trimming and J lost 0 bases; unmatched junction nucleotides: 10. CDR3 length: 17 residues. CDR1 and CDR2 (germline): SGHDT, YYEEEE. CDR3 nucleotides: TGTGCCAGCAGCCGCCGGGACAGAATTTTCTCTGGAAACACCATATATTTT. It specifies CASSRRDRIFSGNTIYF. Looking up the rest from reference TRBV5-6 and TRBJ1-3 gives the full variable domain: DAGVTQSPTHLIKTRGQQVTLRCSPKSGHDTVSWYQQALGQGPQFIFQYYEEEERQRGNFPDRFSGHQFPNYSSELNVNALLLGDSALYLCASSRRDRIFSGNTIYFGEGSWLTVV.

The chain joins TRBV5-1 to TRBJ1-2; D gene unclear. V was cut by 4 bases and J by 7 bases, with 11 bases left in between. This CDR3 has 12 residues. Germline V CDR1 and CDR2: SGHRS, YFSETQ. The CDR3 here is CASSRENLGYTF. Here the CDR3 DNA reads TGCGCCAGCAGCCGAGAGAACCTTGGCTACACCTTC.

The V gene is TRBV6-5, the J gene TRBJ1-1; D may be TRBD1 (6 bases). This CDR3 spans 15 amino acids. V was pared by 0 bases and J by 3 bases, with 11 bases between. Germline CDR1 is MNHEY and CDR2 is SVGAGI. The CDR3 bases are TGTGCCAGCAGTTACTCGAGGGGGGGGTACACTGAAGCTTTCTTT. Protein sequence: CASSYSRGGYTEAFF.

This clone has a handful of counts. The CDR3 spells CASSPGQSFINQPQHF. CDR3 coding DNA: TGTGCCAGCTCACCCGGACAGAGTTTTATCAATCAGCCCCAGCATTTT. The rearrangement joins TRBV18 to TRBJ1-5; tentative D call: TRBD1 (6 bases). V lost 3 bases, J lost 3 bases, and 15 bases lay in between. Germline CDR1 and CDR2: KGHSH and LQKENI. The CDR3 is 16 amino acids.

This chain connects TRBV11-2 to TRBJ2-1; 9 bases are shared with TRBD1. Germline CDR1 reads SGHAT; CDR2 reads FQNNGV. The CDR3 has 16 residues. Trimming at V came to 2 bases and at J to 9 bases, leaving 11 bases not matched to a gene. CDR3 residues: CASSLTTGTGLSEQFF. Here the CDR3 DNA reads TGTGCCAGCAGCTTAACAACCGGGACAGGGTTAAGTGAGCAGTTCTTC. The variable domain in full, with the rest retrieved from reference TRBV11-2 and TRBJ2-1, is EAGVAQSPRYKIIEKRQSVAFWCNPISGHATLYWYQQILGQGPKLLIQFQNNGVVDDSQLPKDRFSAERLKGVDSTLKIQPAKLEDSAVYLCASSLTTGTGLSEQFFGPGTRLTVL.

The chain recombines TRBV5-1 with TRBJ1-6; no clear D gene. This CDR3 is 13 amino acids long. Between the trimmed V and J ends, which lost 0 bases and 10 bases, there was a span of 8 bases. Germline CDR1 is SGHRS and CDR2 is YFSETQ. CDR3 sequence: CASSLAGRSPLHF. The DNA of the CDR3 is TGCGCCAGCAGCTTGGCCGGCAGGTCACCCCTCCACTTT.

This chain links TRBV5-4 with TRBJ1-2; 7 bases are shared with TRBD1. Germline assignment: CDR1 SGHNT and CDR2 YYREEE (reference sequence). After removal of 1 base from V and 2 bases from J, the junction contained 2 bases not matched to a gene. This CDR3 has 14 residues. As DNA, the CDR3 is TGTGCCAGCAGCTTGAAGACAGGGAACTATGGCTACACCTTC. Residues: CASSLKTGNYGYTF.

This chain uses TRBV10-1 with TRBJ2-7; 7 nucleotides agree with TRBD2. This CDR3 contains 13 residues. The V gene's germline CDR1 is WNHNN and CDR2 SYGVQD (reference sequence). V shed 5 bases, J shed 2 bases, and the junction held 3 bases outside the gene matches. In nucleotides, the CDR3 is TGCGCCAGCAGTACCGGGGGGACCTACGAGCAGTACTTC. It yields the protein CASSTGGTYEQYF.

This clone has only a few counts. V usage is TRBV5-1 and J usage is TRBJ1-5, with no clear D. CDR1 and CDR2 (germline): SGHRS, YFSETQ. Between the trimmed V and J ends, which lost 4 bases and 3 bases, there was a span of 11 bases. This CDR3 spans 14 amino acids. The CDR3 coding sequence is TGCGCCAGCAGCGTGGACGGTCTCAATCAGCCCCAGCATTTT. Its translation is CASSVDGLNQPQHF.

The rearrangement uses TRBV29-1 and TRBJ1-1, with 8 positions matching TRBD1. V gave up 6 bases and J gave up 5 bases; unmatched junction bases: 2. The CDR3 is made up of 11 amino acids. Germline lookup yields CDR1 SQVTM and CDR2 ANQGSEA. CDR3 loop: CSVHRGTEAFF. The DNA of the CDR3 is TGCAGCGTACACAGGGGGACTGAAGCTTTCTTT.

The chain links TRBV9 to TRBJ2-1; 7 bases are shared with TRBD1. Germline V CDR1 and CDR2: SGDLS, YYNGEE. The CDR3 loop spans 14 amino acids. Trimming at V came to 2 bases and at J to 6 bases, leaving 5 bases not matched to a gene. This CDR3 is CASSVTGAINEQFF. CDR3 DNA sequence: TGTGCCAGCAGCGTCACAGGGGCAATCAATGAGCAGTTCTTC.

The rearrangement uses TRBV2 and TRBJ2-5; the match to TRBD1 covers 10 bases. The better agreement between TRBJ2-7 and the DNA end casts doubt on the J call. This CDR3 contains 15 residues. Per germline, CDR1 SNHLY and CDR2 FYNNEI. Here the CDR3 reads CASNGQGVIAYEQYF. The CDR3 DNA is TGTGCCAGCAATGGACAGGGGGTAATCGCCTACGAGCAGTACTTC.

V and J are TRBV9 and TRBJ1-6, with a possible D match to TRBD1 (6 bases). V was shortened by 2 bases and J by 8 bases, with 14 bases between the two germline ends. Germline V gives CDR1 SGDLS, CDR2 YYNGEE. The CDR3 is made up of 15 amino acids. The CDR3 protein is CASSVSGTRDSPLHF. The CDR3 coding sequence is TGTGCCAGCAGCGTGTCCGGGACACGGGATTCACCCCTCCACTTT.

V and J are TRBV13 and TRBJ2-3, with D unclear. Trimming removed 1 base at V and 6 bases at J, with 11 bases between. The CDR3 contains 14 residues. The germline gives CDR1 PRHDT, CDR2 FYEKMQ (reference sequence). The CDR3 bases are TGTGCCAGCAGCTTAGATACGGGTTCGGATACGCAGTATTTT. Its translation: CASSLDTGSDTQYF.

V is TRBV14 and J is TRBJ1-4; tentatively, D is TRBD1 (5 bases). This CDR3 has 18 residues. Looked up from germline, CDR1 is SGHDN and CDR2 is FVKESK. V was pared by 0 bases and J by 0 bases, with 14 bases between. The CDR3 DNA reads TGTGCCAGCAGCCAAGATCCGGCAGGGAACCCAACTAATGAAAAACTGTTTTTT. This gives the protein CASSQDPAGNPTNEKLFF. The full variable domain, rest sourced from reference TRBV14 and TRBJ1-4, is EAGVTQFPSHSVIEKGQTVTLRCDPISGHDNLYWYRRVMGKEIKFLLHFVKESKQDESGMPNNRFLAERTGGTYSTLKVQPAELEDSGVYFCASSQDPAGNPTNEKLFFGSGTQLSVL.